This T cell receptor (beta chain) was observed in a study of blood T cell repertoires in COVID-19. Overall study: Italy, Spain and the United States were the sources of the convalescent and acute COVID-19 samples. PBMCs, B-cell-depleted T cells, or T cells were the source of the cDNA or gDNA that made up the material.

CDR3 size: 15 residues. Germline CDR1 is MNHEY and CDR2 is SMNVEV (reference sequence). Trimming took off 2 bases at V and 2 bases at J, with 10 bases between the two ends. Participants' own reports of clinical history determined their cohort assignment. Produced via immunoSEQ multiplex PCR; TCRdb's table is partial and in-frame only. The table records 400,000 or so clones, 75% to 90% of them present only once. The origin of this receptor is a man aged 25 to 45 who had recovered from COVID-19. Sample: PBMCs or T cells enriched from blood (not recorded which). The genes are TRBV27 and TRBJ1-5; D remains ambiguous. Here the CDR3 DNA reads TGTGCCAGCAGTTTAGAGCCCCTGGGCAATCAGCCCCAGCATTTT. Residues: CASSLEPLGNQPQHF.